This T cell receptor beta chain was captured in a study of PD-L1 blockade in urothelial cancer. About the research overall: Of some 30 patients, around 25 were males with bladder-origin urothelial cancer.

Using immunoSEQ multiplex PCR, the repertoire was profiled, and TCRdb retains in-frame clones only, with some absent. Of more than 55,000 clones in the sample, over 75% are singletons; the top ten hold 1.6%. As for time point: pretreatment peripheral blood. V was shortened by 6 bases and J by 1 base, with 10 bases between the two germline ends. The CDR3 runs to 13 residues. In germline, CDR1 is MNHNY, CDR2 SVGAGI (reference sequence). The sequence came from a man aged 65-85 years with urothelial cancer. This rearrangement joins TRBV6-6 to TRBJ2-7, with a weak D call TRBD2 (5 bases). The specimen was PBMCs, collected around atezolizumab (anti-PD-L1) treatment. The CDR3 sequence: CASSPLASYEQYF. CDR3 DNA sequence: TGTGCCAGCAGCCCTCTAGCATCCTACGAGCAGTACTTC.